Included here is one T cell receptor beta chain sequence, with context. Participant age was roughly 18 to 89 years, and participants resided in roughly 24 US areas. Assignment of participants to cohorts was predicated upon participant-reported clinical history. The record originates from a study of blood T cell repertoires in COVID-19. The table came from immunoSEQ multiplex PCR; TCRdb's copy has only in-frame clones and leaves some out. This table holds about 310,000 clones, around 90% found once. Sequences were obtained from PBMCs or T cells enriched from blood (not recorded which). This sequence was found in a young woman with acute COVID-19.

The CDR3 spells CASSLLTSGKLAYNEQFF. The CDR3 DNA reads TGTGCCAGCAGCTTGTTAACTAGCGGGAAGTTGGCCTACAATGAGCAGTTCTTC. The chain employs TRBV5-4 and TRBJ2-1; the match to TRBD2 covers 10 bases. This CDR3 is 18 amino acids long. CDR1 and CDR2 from the germline V gene are SGHNT and YYREEE (reference sequence). J lost 2 bases, V lost 1 base, and 9 bases had no gene match. The full variable domain, in which reference TRBV5-4 and TRBJ2-1 provide the parts outside the CDR3, is ETGVTQSPTHLIKTRGQQVTLRCSSQSGHNTVSWYQQALGQGPQFIFQYYREEENGRGNFPPRFSGLQFPNYSSELNVNALELDDSALYLCASSLLTSGKLAYNEQFFGPGTRLTVL.